This T cell receptor beta chain was obtained from a study of shared clonotypes between healthy human individuals. There are 14 residues in the CDR3. Germline values: CDR1 SNHLY, CDR2 FYNNEI. The naive CD8 subset, CD45RO-negative cells positively selected for CCR7, excluded terminally differentiated effector memory CD45RA+ cells. The donors were adults (healthy and HIV-negative) with no recent acute infections or vaccinations. Repertoires were generated with immunoSEQ multiplex PCR, while TCRdb's copy carries only in-frame clones and drops some. The data contain roughly 1,800,000 clones, roughly 95% of them singletons. Study results and limitations: Across a handful of donors, naive CD4 shared 5% to 6%, naive CD8 less than 4%, memory CD4 2% to 2.5%, memory CD8 about 0.4%. Few donors limited the genetic and exposure-history diversity represented.

About this clone itself: The antigen is not known. At one boundary the junction diverges from the germline segment, which might be a read error.

The origin of this receptor is a man aged 18 to 29 in good health. Sequencing input: naive CD8+ T cells sorted from blood. V and J are TRBV2 and TRBJ2-3; no clear D gene. The CDR3 coding sequence is TGTGCCAGCAGTCAAGCTGGGGGCACAGATACGCAGTATTTT. Translating it yields CASSQAGGTDTQYF.